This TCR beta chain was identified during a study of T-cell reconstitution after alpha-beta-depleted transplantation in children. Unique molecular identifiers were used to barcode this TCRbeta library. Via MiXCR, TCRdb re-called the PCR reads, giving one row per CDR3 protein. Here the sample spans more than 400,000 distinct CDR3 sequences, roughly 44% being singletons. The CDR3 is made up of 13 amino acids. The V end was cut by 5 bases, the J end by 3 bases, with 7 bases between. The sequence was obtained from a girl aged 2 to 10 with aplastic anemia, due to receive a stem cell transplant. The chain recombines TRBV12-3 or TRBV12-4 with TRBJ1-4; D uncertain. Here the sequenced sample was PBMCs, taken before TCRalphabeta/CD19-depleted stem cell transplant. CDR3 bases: TGTGCCAGCAGTGAACTTGCTAATGAAAAACTGTTTTTT. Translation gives CASSELANEKLFF.